The 32 T cell receptor beta chains below all came from one sample that was sequenced in a study of cytotoxic CD8 clonotypes in ibrutinib-treated CLL. Assay: immunoSEQ multiplex PCR; the TCRdb copy retains only in-frame clones and omits some. The sample records approximately 22,000 clones, 70% to 80% being singletons. The sample here was PBMCs, taken before ibrutinib treatment. Every receptor here comes from a human donor with chronic lymphocytic leukemia.

This clone has a handful of counts. The chain couples TRBV7-2 to TRBJ1-5; D is ambiguous. From germline, CDR1 is SGHTA and CDR2 FQGNSA. The V end was cut by 5 bases, the J end by 7 bases, with 15 bases between. The CDR3 length is 14 residues. Here the CDR3 DNA reads TGTGCCAGCAGCACCGCGGCGGGGTCCCAGCCCCAGCATTTT. This translates into CASSTAAGSQPQHF.

The chain is built from TRBV28 and TRBJ1-4; D might be TRBD1 (5 bases). Per germline, CDR1 MDHEN and CDR2 SYDVKM. CDR3 length equals 14 residues. Trimming stripped 10 bases from V and 6 bases from J, with 18 bases between. CDR3 sequence: CATKGHQDYEKLFF. The CDR3 coding sequence is TGTGCCACCAAGGGGCATCAAGATTATGAAAAACTGTTTTTT.

This sequence joins TRBV6-1 and TRBJ2-3; 9 positions match TRBD1. There are 11 residues in the CDR3. Per germline, CDR1 MNHNS and CDR2 SASEGT. The V and J ends lost 6 bases and 13 bases, in that order; junction bases with no gene match: 5. The CDR3 loop reads CASSRDREEYF. The CDR3 DNA reads TGTGCCAGCAGCCGGGACAGGGAGGAGTATTTT.

The rearrangement links TRBV5-6 to TRBJ2-3, with 11 bases that match TRBD2. CDR1 is SGHDT, CDR2 YYEEEE, per germline. The CDR3 has 15 residues. Unmatched junction bases numbered 4, after V lost 2 bases and J lost 5 bases. The CDR3 spells CASSLLAGDRDTQYF. The CDR3 nucleotides are TGTGCCAGCAGCTTACTAGCGGGAGATCGAGATACGCAGTATTTT. Filled out from reference TRBV5-6 and TRBJ2-3, the complete variable domain reads DAGVTQSPTHLIKTRGQQVTLRCSPKSGHDTVSWYQQALGQGPQFIFQYYEEEERQRGNFPDRFSGHQFPNYSSELNVNALLLGDSALYLCASSLLAGDRDTQYFGPGTRLTVL.

The rearrangement uses TRBV19 and TRBJ1-5; D gene ambiguous. Germline V lookup: CDR1 LNHDA, CDR2 SQIVND (reference sequence). With 3 bases removed from V and 0 bases from J, the gap between germline ends came to 15 bases. This CDR3 spans 17 amino acids. The CDR3 DNA reads as TGTGCCAGTAGTATCCCCGACGGGTGGTATAGCAATCAGCCCCAGCATTTT. Translating gives CASSIPDGWYSNQPQHF.

This clone was observed a handful of times. This chain uses TRBV28 with TRBJ1-2; no definite D call. Germline CDR1 reads MDHEN; CDR2 reads SYDVKM. The CDR3 totals 13 residues. Trimming removed 6 bases from V and 5 bases from J, with 13 bases in between. The CDR3 region is CASRSVADYGYTF. DNA of the CDR3: TGTGCCAGCAGGTCGGTGGCAGATTATGGCTACACCTTC.

The chain links TRBV28 to TRBJ1-5; D gene ambiguous. The germline CDR1 and CDR2 sequences are MDHEN and SYDVKM. V lost 3 bases to trimming and J lost 4 bases, with 13 bases between them. The CDR3 has 15 residues. CDR3 residues: CASSFQNRGNQPQHF. CDR3 nucleotides: TGTGCCAGCAGTTTCCAAAATCGAGGGAATCAGCCCCAGCATTTT.

This clone was recorded only once. J is TRBJ2-5 and V is TRBV7-9; the D is unclear. Per germline, CDR1 SEHNR and CDR2 FQNEAQ (reference sequence). V was pared by 3 bases and J by 14 bases, with 16 bases between. The CDR3 runs to 12 residues. The CDR3 DNA sequence: TGTGCCAGCAGCTTTTTGGCGGTGGAGATTTACTTC. Its translation: CASSFLAVEIYF.

J is TRBJ2-2 and V is TRBV28, with 11 bases matching TRBD2. J gave up 5 bases and V 3 bases, and 2 bases lay outside the gene matches. Germline V lookup: CDR1 MDHEN, CDR2 SYDVKM. This CDR3 has 15 amino acids. The CDR3: CASSLTSGATGELFF. The CDR3 nucleotides read TGTGCCAGCAGTTTGACTAGCGGGGCTACCGGGGAGCTGTTTTTT. The entire variable domain, with the rest obtained from reference TRBV28 and TRBJ2-2, is as follows: DVKVTQSSRYLVKRTGEKVFLECVQDMDHENMFWYRQDPGLGLRLIYFSYDVKMKEKGDIPEGYSVSREKKERFSLILESASTNQTSMYLCASSLTSGATGELFFGEGSRLTVL.

The table lists this clone with a few counts. This chain joins TRBV5-1 and TRBJ2-5; D possibly corresponds to TRBD2 (6 bases). V lost 4 bases and J lost 5, with 18 bases in between. This CDR3 region has 15 residues. Germline V gives CDR1 SGHRS, CDR2 YFSETQ. CDR3 DNA: TGCGCCAGCAGCATCCGACTAGGAGCGGCGGAGACCCAGTACTTC. This sequence encodes CASSIRLGAAETQYF.

The chain recombines TRBV10-1 with TRBJ2-3; D is possibly TRBD2 (6 bases). From germline, CDR1 is WNHNN and CDR2 SYGVQD (reference sequence). Trimming took 4 bases from V and 4 from J, leaving 12 bases between them. The CDR3 sequence is 14 residues long. CDR3: CASSGSGVADTQYF. The DNA of the CDR3 is TGCGCCAGCAGTGGGTCGGGAGTCGCAGATACGCAGTATTTT.

The V gene is TRBV30, the J gene TRBJ1-1; 10 nucleotides line up with TRBD1. The CDR3 is made up of 15 amino acids. Germline values: CDR1 GTSNPN, CDR2 SVGIG (reference sequence). V lost 5 bases and J lost 6; bases outside the gene matches: 12. The CDR3 DNA follows: TGTGCCTGGGGACAGGGGGGTAGCGGTTTGTCTGAAGCTTTCTTT. As protein: CAWGQGGSGLSEAFF.

In nucleotides, the CDR3 is TGTGCCAGCAGCTTTCTGACCCAGGGGGCGAACACTGAAGCTTTCTTT. Protein sequence: CASSFLTQGANTEAFF. V usage is TRBV27 and J usage is TRBJ1-1; TRBD1 agrees at 8 bases. Germline loops: CDR1 MNHEY, CDR2 SMNVEV (reference sequence). Losses at the gene ends were 6 bases for V and 1 base for J; bases not matched to a gene: 10. This CDR3 region has 16 residues.

This clone was seen more than once but under ten times. The gene calls are TRBV11-2 and TRBJ2-2; 7 bases fit TRBD1. The J segment lost 6 bases and the V segment lost 9 bases, leaving 10 bases of the junction unmatched. The CDR3 has 14 amino acids. Germline lookup yields CDR1 SGHAT and CDR2 FQNNGV. This chain's CDR3 is CASLPTGNAGELFF. The CDR3 DNA is TGTGCCAGTCTGCCGACAGGGAATGCCGGGGAGCTGTTTTTT.

The chain recombines TRBV28 with TRBJ2-1; 9 bases line up with TRBD2. With V trimmed by 7 bases and J by 4 bases, 23 bases remained unmatched. The CDR3 has 20 amino acids. Per germline, CDR1 MDHEN and CDR2 SYDVKM. The chain's CDR3 is CASTSGPVAGDVFGYNEQFF. CDR3 coding DNA: TGTGCCAGCACTAGTGGCCCCGTAGCGGGAGATGTATTCGGTTACAATGAGCAGTTCTTC.

This rearrangement joins TRBV5-1 to TRBJ2-7; 8 nucleotides match TRBD2. The CDR3 runs to 16 residues. J lost 5 bases, V lost 0 bases, and 10 bases had no gene match. Germline CDR1 SGHRS, CDR2 YFSETQ. CDR3 sequence: CASSLAVREGLHEQYF. Written as DNA, the CDR3 is TGCGCCAGCAGCTTGGCGGTCCGGGAGGGCCTTCACGAGCAGTACTTC. The whole variable domain, remainder taken from reference TRBV5-1 and TRBJ2-7, is KAGVTQTPRYLIKTRGQQVTLSCSPISGHRSVSWYQQTPGQGLQFLFEYFSETQRNKGNFPGRFSGRQFSNSRSEMNVSTLELGDSALYLCASSLAVREGLHEQYFGPGTRLTVT.

On this clone itself: Other DNA sequences of this sample code for an identical CDR3. This sequence joins TRBV19 and TRBJ1-1; unclear D gene. Germline V gene data show CDR1 as LNHDA and CDR2 as SQIVND (reference sequence). The CDR3 extends over 15 amino acids. Trimming cost V 9 bases and J 5 bases, with 22 bases left between them. The CDR3 DNA reads as TGTGCCAGCCTCTATGGCACGGTAGGCGAAACTGAAGCTTTCTTT. As protein: CASLYGTVGETEAFF. The entire variable domain, with the rest obtained from reference TRBV19 and TRBJ1-1, is as follows: DGGITQSPKYLFRKEGQNVTLSCEQNLNHDAMYWYRQDPGQGLRLIYYSQIVNDFQKGDIAEGYSVSREKKESFPLTVTSAQKNPTAFYLCASLYGTVGETEAFFGQGTRLTVV.

The rearrangement uses TRBV4-1 and TRBJ2-7; D unresolved. The V gene lost 3 bases and the J gene lost 1 base, with 16 bases spanning the gap. The CDR3 extends over 16 amino acids. CDR1 and CDR2 from the germline V gene are MGHRA and YSYEKL. The CDR3 here is CASSHLFGGKSYEQYF. CDR3 nucleotide sequence: TGCGCCAGCAGCCATCTCTTCGGTGGGAAATCCTACGAGCAGTACTTC.

The chain joins TRBV5-4 to TRBJ2-1; D remains ambiguous. The CDR3 is 13 amino acids. Deletions cut 0 bases from V and 6 bases from J, with 7 bases between. Per germline, CDR1 SGHNT and CDR2 YYREEE (reference sequence). The CDR3 coding sequence is TGTGCCAGCAGCTTGGGGCGACCCAATGAGCAGTTCTTC. Translated, it gives CASSLGRPNEQFF.

This clone was detected once. J is TRBJ1-6 and V is TRBV6-5, with a tentative D call TRBD1 (5 bases). Per germline, CDR1 MNHEY and CDR2 SVGAGI. Trimming shortened V by 6 bases and J by 7 bases, and 16 bases separated the two germline ends. The CDR3 has 15 amino acids. CDR3 coding DNA: TGTGCCAGCAGCCCGATGGGGGGTGGCAATTCACCCCTCCACTTT. This codes for CASSPMGGGNSPLHF.

The chain combines TRBV29-1 with TRBJ2-5; 10 bases are shared with TRBD1. After removal of 6 bases from V and 4 bases from J, the junction contained 8 bases not matched to a gene. The CDR3 runs 14 residues. CDR1 SQVTM and CDR2 ANQGSEA come from the germline V gene. The CDR3: CSVGTGERGETQYF. The CDR3 DNA reads TGCAGCGTGGGGACAGGGGAGAGGGGAGAGACCCAGTACTTC.

The chain carries TRBV7-9 and TRBJ2-1; D perhaps matches TRBD2 (6 bases). Germline V gives CDR1 SEHNR, CDR2 FQNEAQ (reference sequence). Trimming took 5 bases from V and 4 from J, leaving 18 bases between them. CDR3 length: 16 amino acids. The CDR3 protein is CASSHAGGNNYNEQFF. The DNA for the CDR3 is TGTGCCAGCAGCCACGCTGGCGGGAACAATTACAATGAGCAGTTCTTC.

The rearrangement links TRBV9 to TRBJ1-2; TRBD1 might be the D (6 bases). This CDR3 has 13 amino acids. Germline CDR1 is SGDLS and CDR2 is YYNGEE. V dropped 2 bases and J dropped 7 bases, with 12 bases sitting between them. CDR3 amino acids: CASSVVPGVGYTF. CDR3 coding DNA: TGTGCCAGCAGCGTGGTGCCAGGGGTTGGCTACACCTTC.

This clone is deemed large (0.1 to 1%). V gene TRBV5-4 combines with J gene TRBJ2-1; the match to TRBD2 covers 8 bases. Germline V gene lookup returns CDR1 SGHNT and CDR2 YYREEE (reference sequence). After removal of 3 bases from V and 2 bases from J, the junction contained 7 bases not matched to a gene. The CDR3 spans 16 residues. The CDR3 here is CASSSTSAQTYNEQFF. CDR3 nucleotides: TGTGCCAGCAGCTCGACTAGCGCGCAGACCTACAATGAGCAGTTCTTC.

The chain carries TRBV28 and TRBJ2-5, with 7 bases lining up with TRBD1. After removal of 6 bases from V and 1 base from J, the junction contained 5 bases not matched to a gene. Germline loops: CDR1 MDHEN, CDR2 SYDVKM. This CDR3 contains 14 residues. In DNA, the CDR3 is TGTGCCAGCAGCCGAGGGGGCGGCCAAGAGACCCAGTACTTC. Its translation: CASSRGGGQETQYF. The variable domain in full, with the rest retrieved from reference TRBV28 and TRBJ2-5, is DVKVTQSSRYLVKRTGEKVFLECVQDMDHENMFWYRQDPGLGLRLIYFSYDVKMKEKGDIPEGYSVSREKKERFSLILESASTNQTSMYLCASSRGGGQETQYFGPGTRLLVL.

J is TRBJ2-3 and V is TRBV5-4; 12 bases line up with TRBD2. The trim removed 4 bases at V and 1 base at J, leaving 13 bases unmatched. The CDR3 length is 19 residues. CDR1 and CDR2 (germline): SGHNT, YYREEE (reference sequence). The CDR3 protein is CASSERLAGVVAGTDTQYF. DNA for the CDR3: TGTGCCAGCAGCGAGAGACTAGCGGGAGTTGTAGCCGGCACAGATACGCAGTATTTT.

V usage is TRBV30 and J usage is TRBJ2-7; TRBD1 matches 10 bases. The V gene end was trimmed by 1 base and the J gene end by 1 base; junction bases not matched to a gene: 7. Germline-derived CDR1 and CDR2 are GTSNPN and SVGIG (reference sequence). The CDR3 covers 16 residues. The CDR3, as DNA: TGTGCCTGGAGTGCCTGGGGACAGGGGTCATCCTACGAGCAGTACTTC. It codes for CAWSAWGQGSSYEQYF.

This chain joins TRBV18 and TRBJ2-6; weak D call: TRBD2 (6 bases). The CDR3 is 19 amino acids. Trimming took 4 bases from V and 1 from J, leaving 20 bases between them. Germline CDR1 reads KGHSH; CDR2 reads LQKENI. CDR3: CASSRIEDGTGSGANVLTF. As DNA, the CDR3 is TGTGCCAGCTCACGAATTGAGGACGGGACTGGGTCTGGGGCCAACGTCCTGACTTTC.

The gene calls are TRBV10-3 and TRBJ2-1; weak D call: TRBD2 (7 bases). Deletions cut 6 bases from V and 8 bases from J, with 20 bases between. Germline V gene data show CDR1 as ENHRY and CDR2 as SYGVKD. The CDR3 sequence is 15 residues long. CDR3 residues: CAIRMGGGDVDEQFF. The CDR3 DNA sequence: TGTGCCATCAGGATGGGAGGGGGGGATGTCGATGAGCAGTTCTTC.

In this sample, this clone turned up a few times. This chain joins TRBV18 and TRBJ1-2; the D gene is possibly TRBD1 (5 bases). From germline, CDR1 is KGHSH and CDR2 LQKENI. The CDR3 totals 16 residues. V was shortened by 2 bases and J by 2 bases, with 15 bases between the two germline ends. This CDR3 is CASSPTGTTTNYGYTF. Here the CDR3 DNA reads TGTGCCAGCTCACCAACCGGGACCACGACCAACTATGGCTACACCTTC. The full variable domain, with the rest looked up from reference TRBV18 and TRBJ1-2, is NAGVMQNPRHLVRRRGQEARLRCSPMKGHSHVYWYRQLPEEGLKFMVYLQKENIIDESGMPKERFSAEFPKEGPSILRIQQVVRGDSAAYFCASSPTGTTTNYGYTFGSGTRLTVV.

The genes are TRBV19 and TRBJ2-3, with 7 bases that match TRBD2. The CDR3 consists of 16 residues. Germline values: CDR1 LNHDA, CDR2 SQIVND (reference sequence). V was pared by 5 bases and J by 2 bases, with 10 bases of the junction left unmatched. CDR3 nucleotides: TGTGCCAGTAGTGATCTAGCTAGCGGATACACAGATACGCAGTATTTT. The encoded protein is CASSDLASGYTDTQYF. The whole variable domain, filled in from reference TRBV19 and TRBJ2-3, reads DGGITQSPKYLFRKEGQNVTLSCEQNLNHDAMYWYRQDPGQGLRLIYYSQIVNDFQKGDIAEGYSVSREKKESFPLTVTSAQKNPTAFYLCASSDLASGYTDTQYFGPGTRLTVL.

V and J are TRBV29-1 and TRBJ2-3, with 8 bases lining up with TRBD1. Per germline, CDR1 SQVTM and CDR2 ANQGSEA. V trimming: 4 bases; J trimming: 7 bases; junction bases outside the gene matches: 10. CDR3 length: 14 amino acids. CDR3 nucleotide sequence: TGCAGCGTTGCGCCCGGGACAGGTAGCCATACGCAGTATTTT. Translation: CSVAPGTGSHTQYF.